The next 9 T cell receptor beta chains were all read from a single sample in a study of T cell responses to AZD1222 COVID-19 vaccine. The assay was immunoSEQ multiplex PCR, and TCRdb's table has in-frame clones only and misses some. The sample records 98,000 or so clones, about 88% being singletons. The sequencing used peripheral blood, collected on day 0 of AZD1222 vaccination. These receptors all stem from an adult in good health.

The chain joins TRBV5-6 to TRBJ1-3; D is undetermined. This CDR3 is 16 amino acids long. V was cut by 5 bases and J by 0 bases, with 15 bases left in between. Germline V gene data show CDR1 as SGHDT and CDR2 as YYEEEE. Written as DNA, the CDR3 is TGTGCCAGCAGACCAGACACGGCTCACTCTGGAAACACCATATATTTT. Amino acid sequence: CASRPDTAHSGNTIYF.

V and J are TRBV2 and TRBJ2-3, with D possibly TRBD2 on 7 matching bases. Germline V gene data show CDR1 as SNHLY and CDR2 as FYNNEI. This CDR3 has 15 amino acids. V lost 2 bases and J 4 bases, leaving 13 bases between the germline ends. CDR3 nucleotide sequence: TGTGCCAGCAGTGAACGTGGGGGGGCCCCAGATACGCAGTATTTT. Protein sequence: CASSERGGAPDTQYF. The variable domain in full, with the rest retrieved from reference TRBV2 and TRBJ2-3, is EPEVTQTPSHQVTQMGQEVILRCVPISNHLYFYWYRQILGQKVEFLVSFYNNEISEKSEIFDDQFSVERPDGSNFTLKIRSTKLEDSAMYFCASSERGGAPDTQYFGPGTRLTVL.

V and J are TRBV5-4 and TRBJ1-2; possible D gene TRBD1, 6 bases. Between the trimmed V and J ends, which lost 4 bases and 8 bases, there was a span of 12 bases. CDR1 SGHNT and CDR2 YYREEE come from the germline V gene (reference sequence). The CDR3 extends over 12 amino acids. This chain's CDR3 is CASSRTVSGYTF. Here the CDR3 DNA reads TGTGCCAGCAGCCGGACAGTTAGCGGCTACACCTTC.

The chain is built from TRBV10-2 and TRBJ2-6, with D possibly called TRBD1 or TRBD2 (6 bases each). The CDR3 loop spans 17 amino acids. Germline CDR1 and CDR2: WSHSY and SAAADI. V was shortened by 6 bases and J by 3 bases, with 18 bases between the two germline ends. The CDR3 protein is CASSVDWGAGGANVLTF. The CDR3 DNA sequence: TGCGCCAGCAGCGTCGATTGGGGGGCTGGTGGGGCCAACGTCCTGACTTTC.

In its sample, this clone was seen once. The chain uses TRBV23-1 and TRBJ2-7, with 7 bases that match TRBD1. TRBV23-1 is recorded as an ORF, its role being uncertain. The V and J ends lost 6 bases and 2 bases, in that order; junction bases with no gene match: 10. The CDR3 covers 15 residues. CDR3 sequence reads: CASSPIVDRAYEQYF. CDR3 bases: TGCGCCAGCAGCCCCATTGTAGACAGGGCCTACGAGCAGTACTTC.

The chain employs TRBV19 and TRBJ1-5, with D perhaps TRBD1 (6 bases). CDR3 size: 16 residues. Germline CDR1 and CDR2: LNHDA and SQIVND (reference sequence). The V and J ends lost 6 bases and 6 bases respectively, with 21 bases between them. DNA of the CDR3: TGTGCCAGTAGGTTCACAGGGAGCCATGCAATTCAGCCCCAGCATTTT. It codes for CASRFTGSHAIQPQHF. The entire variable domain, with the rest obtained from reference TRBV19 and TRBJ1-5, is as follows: DGGITQSPKYLFRKEGQNVTLSCEQNLNHDAMYWYRQDPGQGLRLIYYSQIVNDFQKGDIAEGYSVSREKKESFPLTVTSAQKNPTAFYLCASRFTGSHAIQPQHFGDGTRLSIL.

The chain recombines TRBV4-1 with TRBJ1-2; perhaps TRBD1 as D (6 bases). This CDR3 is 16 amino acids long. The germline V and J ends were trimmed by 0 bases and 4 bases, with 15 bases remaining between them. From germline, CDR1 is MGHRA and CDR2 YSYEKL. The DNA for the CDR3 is TGCGCCAGCAGCCAAGATTATGGGACAAAATTCTATGGCTACACCTTC. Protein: CASSQDYGTKFYGYTF.

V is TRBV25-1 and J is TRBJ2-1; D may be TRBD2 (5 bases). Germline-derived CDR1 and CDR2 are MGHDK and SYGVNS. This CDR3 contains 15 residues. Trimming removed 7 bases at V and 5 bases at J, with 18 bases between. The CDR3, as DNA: TGTGCCAGCATGCACGCCCCTATGGGAGACAATGAGCAGTTCTTC. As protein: CASMHAPMGDNEQFF.

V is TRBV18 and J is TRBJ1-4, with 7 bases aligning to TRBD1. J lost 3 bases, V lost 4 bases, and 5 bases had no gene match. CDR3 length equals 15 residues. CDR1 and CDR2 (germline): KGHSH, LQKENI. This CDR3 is CASSLDRKPNEKLFF. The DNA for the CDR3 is TGTGCCAGCTCACTGGACAGGAAACCTAATGAAAAACTGTTTTTT.